This T cell receptor (beta chain) was identified in a study of cytomegalovirus exposure and HLA in healthy donors (dated by TCRdb to the late 2010s). The study in broad terms: In an earlier analysis of fewer than 750 of the donors, 250 to 300 Gb of sequence data and 95 million to 130 million unique TCR beta sequences from about 179 million T cells were reported. Approximately 300 gigabases of sequencing data and 80 million or so unique TCR sequences were included in an early release covering around 600 HLA-typed donors. Among the roughly 400 genotyped donors, around 79% belonged to the genetic ancestry cluster associated with self-reported Caucasian donors. The aim of the study was to test whether cataloging public T cell receptors could identify signatures of past pathogen exposure. The T cell repertoires of under 700 subjects were profiled by immunosequencing and related to cytomegalovirus serostatus. Along with the roughly 700-subject first cohort, a separate validation cohort of over 90 different subjects was used. The study combined high-throughput TCR immunosequencing, statistical association of individual TCRs with disease status, and machine learning to predict cytomegalovirus infection status. A later analysis re-examined previously published TCR beta repertoires from over 500 donors and added high-resolution HLA genotyping to investigate patterns of TCR occurrence. Rather than drawing on any new phenotypic data, the later analysis identified candidate immune exposures from TCR beta sequences and the way those sequences occurred across donors. To decide whether each TCR beta V gene segment behaved as functional or pseudogenic, an earlier analysis of fewer than 750 of the donors relied on high-throughput TCR beta sequencing. Donor age, sex, ethnicity and CMV serostatus were compiled together with the repertoire data. In a later genetic analysis, genome-wide SNP genotypes for about three fifths of the roughly 670 donors were used, and that subset was treated as a discovery cohort. Every repertoire in the discovery cohort had been generated on one and the same sequencing platform. Class I and class II HLA loci were covered by the typing at four-digit resolution. Typing coverage varied by locus: roughly 629-630 donors for A, B, C, DRB1 and DQB1; roughly 560 for DQA1; 606 for DPA1; approximately 470 for DPB1. Four or five DR-DQ haplotypes were treated as single units for association and clustering because of strong linkage in the cohort. On average, about 240,000 unique TCR beta nucleotide sequences were sequenced per donor among about 400 genotyped donors of the cohort, with around 19% of those sequences being non-productive. Beyond this particular receptor, the publication reports: In this cohort, only TCR beta chains were sequenced, and detectable features were limited by the absence of alpha or paired-chain data. Roughly uniform sequencing depth across donors was assumed in presence/absence analyses, although this assumption may not hold. It was suggested by the authors that the approach could potentially be generalized to other disease states and immunological phenotypes. In a later genetic analysis, fewer N-insertions in productive TCRs were reported among donors in an Asian-associated ancestry cluster than the roughly 700-donor mean. Some IMGT-functional V segments, including TRBV6-2 and TRBV6-3, could not be distinguished by the 87-base-pair reads and were therefore excluded. The study listed 150 to 200 TCR beta chains as associated with cytomegalovirus. A further reported finding was that TCR beta sequences accurately predicted the HLA-A and HLA-B alleles for most subjects in the first cohort. Strong co-occurrence of HLA alleles, especially DR and DQ, made assigning TCR associations to individual alleles difficult. While some public TCRs were present in many individuals, most TCR sequences turned up only very rarely across donors. A cluster of highly shared sequence variants was judged likely to be a technical artifact of the sequencing pipeline. CMV serostatus was the only immune exposure information available for the cohort. In a later analysis, about 17,000 TCR beta sequences were associated with specific HLA alleles at a false discovery rate of 0.05. Most CMV-associated TCR beta chains appeared to be HLA-restricted in a later analysis, and the HLA associations seemed to be driven largely by CMV exposure. In a later analysis, HLA-associated TCR beta chains were found to be more clonally expanded and to have lower generation probabilities than equally common non-associated chains. According to a later analysis, TCR association rates differed among HLA loci, with DRB1 alleles showing the most associated TCRs and HLA-C alleles showing the fewest. An association between a missense DCLRE1C variant and V-gene and J-gene trimming of TCR beta chains was found in a later genetic analysis and replicated in an independent cohort. HLA typing was unavailable for some donors at each locus, so association tests used only the typed subset. A few of the identified cytomegalovirus-associated TCR beta chains were confirmed in vitro to be specific for cytomegalovirus antigens. Linkage disequilibrium might explain the correlated functional status among segregating V segments, but an unknown experimental factor could not be excluded. An earlier analysis of around 600 of the donors showed that most TCR beta V segments appeared in productive rearrangements either about 87% or about 30% of the time, which broadly matched IMGT annotations. The classifier was reported to diagnose cytomegalovirus status with high specificity and sensitivity in both the original and validation cohorts. Roughly 15 rarely observed V segments, including chromosome 9 orphons, were excluded from the earlier analysis of approximately 500 of the donors because counts were too low. According to a later analysis, parvovirus B19, influenza, CMV and Epstein-Barr virus appeared linked to several top co-occurrence clusters.

The cohort consisted of approximately 690 healthy bone marrow donors. At the time of sampling, all cohort members were nominally healthy, though unrecorded immune exposures were likely present. The donor was CMV seropositive and belonged to the group of about 290 seropositive cohort members. A peripheral blood sample was provided by each donor, and peripheral blood mononuclear cells were used for TCR beta sequencing. Genomic DNA extraction from the blood cell samples was performed with the Qiagen DNeasy Blood Extraction Kit. This clone has more than one count but fewer than ten. It lacks a known antigen. It has no much larger one-base neighbor in the sample; base qualities were not kept. Library generation was performed with the immunoSEQ multiplex PCR assay. For the multiplex PCR, a mixture combining 60 forward primers for TCR Vbeta segments and 13 reverse primers for TCR Jbeta segments was used. The CDR3 region of rearranged TCR beta genes was amplified from genomic DNA by a multiplex PCR assay. On the Illumina HiSeq System, the amplified TCR beta libraries were sequenced as 87-base-pair reads. The paper's processing steps were these. A later analysis tallied about 77 million unique TCR beta chains across the 550 to 850 repertoires, and some 12 million of those chains were shared by two or more donors. Raw reads were error-corrected and collapsed into unique sequences by a nearest-neighbor algorithm in which closely related sequences were merged to remove PCR and sequencing errors. Alignment of CDR3 sequences to IMGT reference sequences was used to assign V, D and J gene segments. For a sequence to be retained, a match of at least six nucleotides was required to both a V gene segment and a J gene segment. Rearrangements were called productive when the CDR3 lacked stop codons and stayed in frame with V and J; all others were non-productive. CDR3 was defined by IMGT convention, running from the second conserved V-encoded cysteine to the conserved J-encoded phenylalanine. The earlier analysis of about 500 of the donors excluded sequences that lacked an unambiguous match to a single V gene segment. In an earlier analysis of several hundred of the donors, V segments were called functional above 56.7% productive rearrangements and were called segregating when the between-donor standard deviation exceeded 5%. A statistical classification framework was built for diagnosing cytomegalovirus status from the catalog of TCR beta chain sequences. A later analysis assigned V and J genes by comparing TCR nucleotide sequences with IMGT/GENE-DB human TR gene sequences. The TCRdist pipeline was used in a later analysis to assign CDR3 sequences and most-parsimonious VDJ recombination scenarios. In a later analysis, each TCR beta chain was defined by its CDR3 amino acid sequence together with its V-gene family, and reads lacking a unique V-gene family were excluded. To address suspected cross-contamination and a sequencing artifact, a later analysis removed several hundred highly shared, low-generation-probability nucleotide sequences. In a later analysis, a clonal expansion index for each public chain was calculated from normalized within-repertoire ranks of inferred template counts. In a later analysis, generation probabilities were computed using a VDJ recombination model fitted to out-of-frame rearrangements, and the results were checked against IGoR. Hypergeometric tests were used in a later analysis to score TCR-TCR, TCR-HLA and TCR-CMV co-occurrence, with a repertoire-size bias correction applied to the TCR pairs. In a later analysis, false discovery rates were estimated by permuting HLA or CMV assignments 20 times. In a later analysis, co-occurring TCRs were grouped using DBSCAN, and TCRdist sequence similarity was added for clustering within HLA-allele-positive subsets. Repertoires with fewer than 30,000 or more than 120,000 public chains, plus five repertoires with anomalous nucleotide sharing, were excluded from co-occurrence clustering. What TCRdb holds here is the immuneACCESS table cut down to in-frame rearrangements. Part of the clones is not present; checked against another copy, under half of the missing clones reflect an unresolved V gene, and the others are unexplained. V and J calls and clone size are copied from that table; D and trimming were computed from the DNA. This sample holds more than 140,000 clones; around 80% were observed only once. The ten largest clones represent 4.5% to 6% of the sample.

CDR1 and CDR2 (MDHEN, SYDVKM) derive from the germline V gene. After removal of 3 bases from V and 8 bases from J, the junction retains 15 bases not matched to a gene. The CDR3 sequence holds 17 residues, the cysteine and phenylalanine included. Only the CDR3 region is kept as DNA, spanning 51 bases read in frame from base 1. The clonotype was recovered from a man aged 25 to 40 in good health and CMV-seropositive. The sequenced sample consisted of PBMCs. The chain links TRBV28 with TRBJ1-4; 7 bases in the middle match TRBD1. CDR3 protein: CASSFLPLTGLREKLFF. The DNA is as follows: TGTGCCAGCAGTTTCCTCCCCCTGACAGGGTTAAGGGAAAAACTGTTTTTT. With the portions outside the CDR3 filled from the reference TRBV28 and TRBJ1-4 genes, the complete variable region becomes DVKVTQSSRYLVKRTGEKVFLECVQDMDHENMFWYRQDPGLGLRLIYFSYDVKMKEKGDIPEGYSVSREKKERFSLILESASTNQTSMYLCASSFLPLTGLREKLFFGSGTQLSVL.